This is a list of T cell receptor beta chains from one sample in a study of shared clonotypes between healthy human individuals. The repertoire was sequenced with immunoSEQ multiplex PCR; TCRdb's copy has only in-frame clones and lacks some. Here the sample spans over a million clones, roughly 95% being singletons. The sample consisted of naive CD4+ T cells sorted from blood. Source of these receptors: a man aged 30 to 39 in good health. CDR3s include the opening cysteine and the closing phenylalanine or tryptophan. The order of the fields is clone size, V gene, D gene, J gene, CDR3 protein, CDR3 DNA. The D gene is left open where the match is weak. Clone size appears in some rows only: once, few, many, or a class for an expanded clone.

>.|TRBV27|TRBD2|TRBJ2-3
CASSLAGGGVDTQYF
TGTGCCAGCAGTTTAGCGGGAGGGGGTGTGGATACGCAGTATTTT
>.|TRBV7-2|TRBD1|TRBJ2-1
CASSLLGAANRGSNEQFF
TGTGCCAGCAGCTTACTTGGGGCAGCGAACAGGGGATCCAATGAGCAGTTCTTC
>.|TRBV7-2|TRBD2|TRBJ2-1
CASSLLYQLAGYNEQFF
TGTGCCAGCAGCTTACTTTACCAACTAGCGGGTTACAATGAGCAGTTCTTC
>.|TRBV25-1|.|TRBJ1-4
CASAPDRLNEKLFF
TGTGCCAGCGCCCCCGACAGGCTTAATGAAAAACTGTTTTTT
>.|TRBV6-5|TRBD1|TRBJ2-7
CASSYYRTGAYEQYF
TGTGCCAGCAGTTACTACCGGACAGGGGCCTACGAGCAGTACTTC
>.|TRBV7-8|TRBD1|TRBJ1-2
CASSPRRGVGRDRGQYGYTF
TGTGCCAGCAGCCCTCGGAGGGGGGTAGGTCGGGACAGGGGACAGTATGGCTACACCTTC
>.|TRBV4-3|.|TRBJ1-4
CASSQVVWGSEKLFF
TGCGCCAGCAGCCAAGTGGTCTGGGGAAGTGAAAAACTGTTTTTT
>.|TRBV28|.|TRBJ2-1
CASSWYGSSYNEQFF
TGTGCCAGCAGCTGGTACGGAAGCTCCTACAATGAGCAGTTCTTC
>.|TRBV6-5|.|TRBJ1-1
CASMGRRNTEAFF
TGTGCCAGCATGGGCAGGCGGAACACTGAAGCTTTCTTT
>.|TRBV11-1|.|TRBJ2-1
CASSWLTNYNEQFF
TGTGCCAGCAGCTGGCTAACCAACTACAATGAGCAGTTCTTC
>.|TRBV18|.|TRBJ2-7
CASSPFAGSLSYEQYF
TGTGCCAGCTCACCGTTCGCAGGGAGCCTTTCCTACGAGCAGTACTTC
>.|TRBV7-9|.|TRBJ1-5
CASSRSRGNQPQHF
TGTGCCAGCAGCCGTTCCAGGGGCAATCAGCCCCAGCATTTT
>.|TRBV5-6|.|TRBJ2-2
CASSNRVVGPGELFF
TGTGCCAGCAGTAACCGGGTCGTCGGTCCCGGGGAGCTGTTTTTT
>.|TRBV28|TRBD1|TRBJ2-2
CASSLLRQGGELFF
TGTGCCAGCAGTTTATTGCGACAGGGCGGTGAGCTGTTTTTT
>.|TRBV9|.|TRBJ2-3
CASSVAIVADTQYF
TGTGCCAGCAGCGTAGCTATTGTCGCAGATACGCAGTATTTT
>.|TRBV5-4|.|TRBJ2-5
CASSGYSLARGETQYF
TGTGCCAGCAGTGGTTATAGTCTTGCCCGAGGGGAGACCCAGTACTTC
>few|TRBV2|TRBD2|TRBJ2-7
CASSLGLAGVYEQYF
TGTGCCAGCAGCCTAGGACTAGCGGGAGTCTACGAGCAGTACTTC
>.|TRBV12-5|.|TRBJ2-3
CASGLSTDTQYF
TGTGCTAGTGGCCTATCGACGGATACGCAGTATTTT
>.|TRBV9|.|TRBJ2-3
CASSVSGVWADTQYF
TGTGCCAGCAGCGTTTCAGGGGTATGGGCAGATACGCAGTATTTT
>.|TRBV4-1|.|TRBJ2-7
CASSQIRGYEQYF
TGCGCCAGCAGCCAAATTAGGGGTTACGAGCAGTACTTC
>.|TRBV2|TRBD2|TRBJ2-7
CASGYPTSGSTYEQYF
TGTGCCAGCGGGTACCCCACTAGCGGGAGTACCTACGAGCAGTACTTC
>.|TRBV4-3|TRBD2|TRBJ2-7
CASSQFSLGGGFEQYF
TGCGCCAGCAGCCAATTCTCCCTGGGCGGGGGATTCGAGCAGTACTTC
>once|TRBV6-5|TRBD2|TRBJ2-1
CASCGAGGLREQFF
TGTGCCAGCTGCGGCGCGGGAGGGCTACGTGAGCAGTTCTTC
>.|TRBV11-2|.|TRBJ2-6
CASSFTASGANVLTF
TGTGCCAGCAGCTTCACAGCCTCTGGGGCCAACGTCCTGACTTTC
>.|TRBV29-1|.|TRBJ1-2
CSVERSAGDGYTF
TGCAGCGTTGAGCGGTCAGCGGGTGATGGCTACACCTTC
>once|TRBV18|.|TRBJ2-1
CASSRAPPRGSSYNEQFF
TGTGCCAGCTCACGAGCCCCGCCGCGAGGGAGCTCCTACAATGAGCAGTTCTTC
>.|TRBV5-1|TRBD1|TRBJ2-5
CASSPDRGQETQYF
TGCGCCAGCAGTCCGGACAGGGGACAAGAGACCCAGTACTTC
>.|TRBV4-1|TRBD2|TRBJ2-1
CASSRRLAGGNNEQFF
TGCGCCAGCAGCCGAAGACTAGCGGGAGGGAACAATGAGCAGTTCTTC
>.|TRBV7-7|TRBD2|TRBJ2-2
CASSKTSLTGELFF
TGTGCTAGCAGCAAGACTAGCCTCACCGGGGAGCTGTTTTTT
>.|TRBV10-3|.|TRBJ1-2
CAISSLNPGGYTF
TGTGCCATCAGTTCGCTCAACCCTGGTGGCTACACCTTC
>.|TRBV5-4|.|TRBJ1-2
CASSLGLDGYTF
TGTGCCAGCAGCTTGGGGCTGGATGGCTACACCTTC
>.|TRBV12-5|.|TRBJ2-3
CASGASHADTQYF
TGTGCTAGTGGTGCTTCCCATGCGGATACGCAGTATTTT
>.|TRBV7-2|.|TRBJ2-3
CASSFSLGSADTQYF
TGTGCCAGCAGCTTTTCCCTCGGGAGCGCAGATACGCAGTATTTT
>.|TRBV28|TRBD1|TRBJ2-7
CASDRTGSYEQYF
TGTGCCAGCGACAGGACAGGGTCCTACGAGCAGTACTTC
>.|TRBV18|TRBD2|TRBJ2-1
CASSRGLAGGINPSSYNEQFF
TGTGCCAGCTCACGAGGACTAGCGGGAGGGATAAATCCGAGCTCCTACAATGAGCAGTTCTTC
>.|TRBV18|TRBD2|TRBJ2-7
CASSPGTSGSAPYEQYF
TGTGCCAGCTCACCCGGGACTAGCGGGAGCGCCCCCTACGAGCAGTACTTC
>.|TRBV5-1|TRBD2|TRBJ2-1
CASGSGLADNEQFF
TGCGCCAGCGGATCGGGACTAGCGGACAATGAGCAGTTCTTC
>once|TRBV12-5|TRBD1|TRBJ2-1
CASGPRDRGKNEQFF
TGTGCTAGTGGTCCACGCGACAGGGGTAAGAATGAGCAGTTCTTC
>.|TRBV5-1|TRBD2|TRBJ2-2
CASSTGLAGTGELFF
TGCGCCAGCAGCACCGGACTAGCAGGTACCGGGGAGCTGTTTTTT
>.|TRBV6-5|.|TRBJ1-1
CASSYSGGNTEAFF
TGTGCCAGCAGTTACTCGGGGGGGAACACTGAAGCTTTCTTT
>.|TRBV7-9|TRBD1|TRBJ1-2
CATPPRFWDRENYGYTF
TGTGCCACCCCCCCGCGCTTCTGGGACAGGGAGAACTATGGCTACACCTTC
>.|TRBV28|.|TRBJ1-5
CASSGGDGVGQHF
TGTGCCAGCAGTGGAGGGGACGGGGTGGGCCAGCATTTT
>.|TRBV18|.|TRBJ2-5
CASSPSLTGVQETQYF
TGTGCCAGCTCACCCTCTCTGACAGGAGTCCAAGAGACCCAGTACTTC
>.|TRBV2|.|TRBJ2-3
CASIGGGTDTQYF
TGTGCCAGCATAGGAGGTGGCACAGATACGCAGTATTTT
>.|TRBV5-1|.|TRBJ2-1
CASRQSSYNEQFF
TGCGCCAGCAGACAGAGCTCCTACAATGAGCAGTTCTTC
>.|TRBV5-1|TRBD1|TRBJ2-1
CASSPLTGEYVNEQFF
TGCGCCAGCAGCCCCCTGACAGGGGAATACGTTAATGAGCAGTTCTTC